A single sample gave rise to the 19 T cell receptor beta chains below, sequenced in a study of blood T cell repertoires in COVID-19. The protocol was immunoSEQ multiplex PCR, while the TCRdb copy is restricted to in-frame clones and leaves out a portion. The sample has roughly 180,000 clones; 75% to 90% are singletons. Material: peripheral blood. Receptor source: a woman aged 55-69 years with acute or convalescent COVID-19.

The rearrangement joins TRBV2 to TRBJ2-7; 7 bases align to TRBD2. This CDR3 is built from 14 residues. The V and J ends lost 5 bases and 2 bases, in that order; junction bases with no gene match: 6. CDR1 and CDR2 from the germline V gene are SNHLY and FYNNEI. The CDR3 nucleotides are TGTGCCAGCAGTTCCGGGACTATTCCCTACGAGCAGTACGTC. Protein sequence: CASSSGTIPYEQYV.

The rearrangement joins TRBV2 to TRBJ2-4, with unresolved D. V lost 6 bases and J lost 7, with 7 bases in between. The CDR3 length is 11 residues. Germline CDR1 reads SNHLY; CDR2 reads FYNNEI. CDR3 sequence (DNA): TGTGCCAGCAGGGTTGGCAACATTCAGTACTTC. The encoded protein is CASRVGNIQYF.

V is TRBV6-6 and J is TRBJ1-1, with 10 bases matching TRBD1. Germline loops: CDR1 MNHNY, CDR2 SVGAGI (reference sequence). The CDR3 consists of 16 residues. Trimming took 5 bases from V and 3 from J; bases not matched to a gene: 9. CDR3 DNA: TGTGCCAGCAGTCGAGGGGGACAGGGGTTTTACACTGAAGCTTTCTTT. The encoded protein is CASSRGGQGFYTEAFF.

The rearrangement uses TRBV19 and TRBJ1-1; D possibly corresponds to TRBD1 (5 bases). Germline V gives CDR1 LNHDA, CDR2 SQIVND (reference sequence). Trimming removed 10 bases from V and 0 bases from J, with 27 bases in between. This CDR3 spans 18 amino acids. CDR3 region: CATAGTRAHTLMNTEAFF. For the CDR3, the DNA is TGTGCCACAGCCGGGACTCGTGCTCATACGCTCATGAACACTGAAGCTTTCTTT.

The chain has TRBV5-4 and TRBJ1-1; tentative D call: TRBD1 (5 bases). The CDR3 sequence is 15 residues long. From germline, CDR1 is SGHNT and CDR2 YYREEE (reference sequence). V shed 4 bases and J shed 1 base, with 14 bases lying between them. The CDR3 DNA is TGTGCCAGCAGCCGTTTTCAGGGAGGGAACACTGAAGCTTTCTTT. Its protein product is CASSRFQGGNTEAFF.

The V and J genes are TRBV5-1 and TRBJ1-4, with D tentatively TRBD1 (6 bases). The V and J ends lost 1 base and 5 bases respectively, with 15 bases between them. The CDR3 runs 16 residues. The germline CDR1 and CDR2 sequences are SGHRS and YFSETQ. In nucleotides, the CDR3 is TGCGCCAGCAGCTTGAGTGACAGGAGTGGGAATGAAAAACTGTTTTTT. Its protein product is CASSLSDRSGNEKLFF.

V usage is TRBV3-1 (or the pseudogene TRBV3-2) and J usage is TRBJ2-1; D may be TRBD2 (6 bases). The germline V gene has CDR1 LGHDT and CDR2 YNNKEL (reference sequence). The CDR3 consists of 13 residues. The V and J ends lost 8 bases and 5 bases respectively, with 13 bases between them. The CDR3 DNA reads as TGTGCCAGCGTCGGGAGTACTAACAATGAGCAGTTCTTC. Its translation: CASVGSTNNEQFF.

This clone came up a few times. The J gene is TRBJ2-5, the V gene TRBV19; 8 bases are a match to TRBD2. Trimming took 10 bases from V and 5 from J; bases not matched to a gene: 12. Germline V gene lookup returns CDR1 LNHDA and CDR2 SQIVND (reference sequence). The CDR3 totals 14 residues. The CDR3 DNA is TGTGCCACCGGGGGGGGAACTTCTGCCGAGACCCAGTACTTC. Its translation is CATGGGTSAETQYF. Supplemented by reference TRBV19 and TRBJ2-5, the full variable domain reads DGGITQSPKYLFRKEGQNVTLSCEQNLNHDAMYWYRQDPGQGLRLIYYSQIVNDFQKGDIAEGYSVSREKKESFPLTVTSAQKNPTAFYLCATGGGTSAETQYFGPGTRLLVL.

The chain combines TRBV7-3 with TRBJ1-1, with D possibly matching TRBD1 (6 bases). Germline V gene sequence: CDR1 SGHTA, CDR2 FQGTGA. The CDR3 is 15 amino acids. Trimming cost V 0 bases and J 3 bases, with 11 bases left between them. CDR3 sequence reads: CASSLTGGGYTEAFF. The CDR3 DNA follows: TGTGCCAGCAGCTTAACTGGGGGCGGGTACACTGAAGCTTTCTTT.

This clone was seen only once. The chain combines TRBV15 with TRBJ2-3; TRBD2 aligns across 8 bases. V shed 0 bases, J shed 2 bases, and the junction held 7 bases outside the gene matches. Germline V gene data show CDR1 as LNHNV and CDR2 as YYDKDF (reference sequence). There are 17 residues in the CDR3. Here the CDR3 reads CATSREISGRLTDTQYF. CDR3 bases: TGTGCCACCAGCAGAGAAATAAGCGGGAGACTCACAGATACGCAGTATTTT. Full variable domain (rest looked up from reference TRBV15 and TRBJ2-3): DAMVIQNPRYQVTQFGKPVTLSCSQTLNHNVMYWYQQKSSQAPKLLFHYYDKDFNNEADTPDNFQSRRPNTSFCFLDIRSPGLGDTAMYLCATSREISGRLTDTQYFGPGTRLTVL.

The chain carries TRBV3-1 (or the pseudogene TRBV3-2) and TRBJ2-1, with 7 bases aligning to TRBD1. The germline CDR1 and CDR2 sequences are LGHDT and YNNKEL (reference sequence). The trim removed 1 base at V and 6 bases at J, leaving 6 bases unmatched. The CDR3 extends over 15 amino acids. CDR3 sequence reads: CASSQGQGRFNEQFF. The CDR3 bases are TGTGCCAGCAGCCAAGGACAGGGAAGGTTCAATGAGCAGTTCTTC.

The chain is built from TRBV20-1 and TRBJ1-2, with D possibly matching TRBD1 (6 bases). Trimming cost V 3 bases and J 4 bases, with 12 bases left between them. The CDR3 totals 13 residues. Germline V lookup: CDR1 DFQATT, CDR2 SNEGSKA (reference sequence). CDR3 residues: CSASQDSTYGYTF. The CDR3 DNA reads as TGCAGTGCTAGTCAGGACAGTACCTATGGCTACACCTTC.

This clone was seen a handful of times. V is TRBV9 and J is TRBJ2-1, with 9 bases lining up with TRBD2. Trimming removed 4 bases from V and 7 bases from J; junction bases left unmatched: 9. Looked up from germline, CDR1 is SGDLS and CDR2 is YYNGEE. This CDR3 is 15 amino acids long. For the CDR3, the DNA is TGTGCCAGCAGCCCAGGGACTAGCACCCGGAATGAGCAGTTCTTC. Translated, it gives CASSPGTSTRNEQFF.

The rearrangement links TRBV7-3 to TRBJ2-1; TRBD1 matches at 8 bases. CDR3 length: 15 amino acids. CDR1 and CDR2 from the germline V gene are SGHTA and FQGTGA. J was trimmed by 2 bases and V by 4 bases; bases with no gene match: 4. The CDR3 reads CASSSDRGAYNEQFF. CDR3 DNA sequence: TGTGCCAGCAGCTCTGACAGGGGAGCCTACAATGAGCAGTTCTTC.

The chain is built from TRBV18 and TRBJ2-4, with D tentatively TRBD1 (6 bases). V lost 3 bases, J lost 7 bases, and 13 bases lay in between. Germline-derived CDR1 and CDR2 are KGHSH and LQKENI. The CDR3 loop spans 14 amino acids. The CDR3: CASSPVSGQNIQYF. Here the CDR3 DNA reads TGTGCCAGCTCACCTGTGTCTGGACAGAACATTCAGTACTTC.

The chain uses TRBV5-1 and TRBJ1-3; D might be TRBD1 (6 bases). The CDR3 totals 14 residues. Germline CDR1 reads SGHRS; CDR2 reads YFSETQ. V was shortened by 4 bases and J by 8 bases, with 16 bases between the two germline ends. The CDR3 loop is CASSPGTTRDTIYF. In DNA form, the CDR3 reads TGCGCCAGCAGCCCAGGGACAACCAGAGACACCATATATTTT.

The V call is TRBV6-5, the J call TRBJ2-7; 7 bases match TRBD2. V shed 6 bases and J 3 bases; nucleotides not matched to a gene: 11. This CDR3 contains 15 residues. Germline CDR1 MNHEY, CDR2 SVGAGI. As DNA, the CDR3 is TGTGCCAGCAGATCGATGGGAGGCGGGGGCTACGAGCAGTACGTC. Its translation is CASRSMGGGGYEQYV.

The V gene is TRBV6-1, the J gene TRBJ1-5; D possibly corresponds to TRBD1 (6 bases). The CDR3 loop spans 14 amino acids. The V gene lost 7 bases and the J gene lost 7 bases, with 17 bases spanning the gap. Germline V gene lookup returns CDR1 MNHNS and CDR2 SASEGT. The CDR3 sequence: CASTLGGAGQPQHF. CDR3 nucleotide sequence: TGTGCCAGCACCCTCGGGGGGGCCGGACAGCCCCAGCATTTT.

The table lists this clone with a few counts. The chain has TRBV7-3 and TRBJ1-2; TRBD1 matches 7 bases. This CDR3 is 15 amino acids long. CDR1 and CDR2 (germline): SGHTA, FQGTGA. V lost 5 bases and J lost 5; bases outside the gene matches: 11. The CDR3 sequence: CASSPTGAKGYGYTF. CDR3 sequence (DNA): TGTGCCAGCAGCCCTACAGGGGCGAAGGGGTATGGCTACACCTTC.